This TCR beta chain stems from a study of T cell clones after liver transplantation. Across the whole study: Pre-transplant mixed lymphocyte reactions yielded third-party-reactive TCRbeta sequences as comparators for graft-donor-reactive sequences.

General observations from the study: Low donor cell numbers restricted donor-reactive repertoire measurement in a couple of subjects. Migration into the graft, not deletion, may explain lost graft donor-reactive T cells.

This CDR3 region has 15 residues. The V end lost 0 bases, the J end lost 4 bases, and 11 bases lay between the germline ends. From germline, CDR1 is SGHRS and CDR2 YFSETQ. With regard to this clone: What it binds is unknown.

Assay: immunoSEQ multiplex PCR; the TCRdb copy retains only in-frame clones and omits some. The table has about 21,000 clones, around 93% seen once. Sequenced material: CD8+ T cells from blood, taken approximately 25 months after liver transplant. The sequence derives from a human patient who received a liver transplant. The T cells may partly be graft donor cells. The V gene is TRBV5-1, the J gene TRBJ2-1; D might be TRBD1 (6 bases). CDR3 coding DNA: TGCGCCAGCAGCTTGGTACAGGGAGAATACAATGAGCAGTTCTTC. Translating it yields CASSLVQGEYNEQFF.